Presented here are 5 T cell receptor beta chains from one specimen sequenced in a study of blood T cell repertoires in COVID-19. This table comes from immunoSEQ multiplex PCR, and its TCRdb copy is limited to in-frame clones, with some not included. The sample shows around 160,000 clones, around nine tenths of them seen only once. Material for sequencing was peripheral blood. All receptors derive from a woman aged 65 to 85 with COVID-19, enrolled during active disease.

This clone was seen a single time. The rearrangement uses TRBV7-8 and TRBJ1-1, with TRBD1 matching 8 bases. Germline CDR1 and CDR2: SGHVS and FQNEAQ. This CDR3 is built from 16 residues. V shed 5 bases, J shed 0 bases, and the junction held 8 bases outside the gene matches. DNA of the CDR3: TGTGCCAGCAGCCCGGGGACAGGAAGGGTGAACACTGAAGCTTTCTTT. It translates to CASSPGTGRVNTEAFF. Using reference TRBV7-8 and TRBJ1-1 for the parts outside the CDR3, the full variable domain is GAGVSQSPRYKVAKRGQDVALRCDPISGHVSLFWYQQALGQGPEFLTYFQNEAQLDKSGLPSDRFFAERPEGSVSTLKIQRTQQEDSAVYLCASSPGTGRVNTEAFFGQGTRLTVV.

The rearrangement uses TRBV5-4 and TRBJ2-7; tentative D call: TRBD2 (6 bases). CDR3 length: 13 amino acids. CDR1 SGHNT and CDR2 YYREEE come from the germline V gene (reference sequence). Trimming took off 9 bases at V and 1 base at J, with 14 bases between the two ends. Here the CDR3 reads CATPGLSSYEQYF. The DNA for the CDR3 is TGTGCCACTCCGGGACTGTCTTCCTACGAGCAGTACTTC.

The chain couples TRBV9 to TRBJ2-7; D possibly corresponds to TRBD2 (5 bases). This CDR3 is 13 amino acids long. The V and J ends lost 3 bases and 6 bases respectively, with 13 bases between them. In germline, CDR1 is SGDLS, CDR2 YYNGEE. DNA for the CDR3: TGTGCCAGCAGCGCTACACGGGGTTCCGAGCAGTACTTC. Translated, it gives CASSATRGSEQYF.

This clone was seen only once. This rearrangement joins TRBV18 to TRBJ2-7; 9 bases map to TRBD2. Germline CDR1 is KGHSH and CDR2 is LQKENI. This CDR3 region has 13 residues. Losses at the gene ends were 3 bases for V and 5 bases for J; bases not matched to a gene: 2. CDR3 sequence reads: CASSPREGNEQYF. CDR3 DNA sequence: TGTGCCAGCTCACCGCGGGAGGGGAACGAGCAGTACTTC.

The chain has TRBV7-7 and TRBJ2-5, with 9 bases fitting TRBD2. V trimming: 1 base; J trimming: 1 base; junction bases outside the gene matches: 7. Germline V lookup: CDR1 SSHAT, CDR2 FNYEAQ (reference sequence). The CDR3 has 17 amino acids. DNA of the CDR3: TGTGCCAGCAGCTTAGGAGTTCTAGCGGGGACCCAAGAGACCCAGTACTTC. Its protein product is CASSLGVLAGTQETQYF.